Listed below are T cell receptor beta chains from one sample, sequenced in a study of CD8+CD57+ T cells in acquired aplastic anemia. MiXCR was run by TCRdb on the reads, yielding one entry per CDR3 protein. The sample holds 150,000 to 200,000 distinct CDR3 sequences, roughly 45% seen once. The sequenced material came from sorted CD4+, CD8+, or CD8+CD57+ T cells (not recorded which) from PBMCs. The receptors derive from a human donor with aplastic anemia. Both conserved end residues are trimmed from each CDR3.

V | CDR3
TRBV20-1 | SATGQSNYT
TRBV18 | ASSPKADPYEQY
TRBV12-5 | ASGSGLAGESYRETQY
TRBV6-1 | ASISPSGNTIY
TRBV5-1 | ASSHGTSGDTDTQY
TRBV4-3 | ASSHHRQTSYEQY
TRBV5-1 | ASSLHPVRTVNTGELF
TRBV19 | ASSIKTANSPLH
TRBV13 | ASSLDANSPLH
TRBV6-1 | ASSLRTAKNEKLF